These T cell receptor beta chains were read from a single sample in a study of T cell changes during pregnancy in multiple sclerosis. Clones were read by immunoSEQ multiplex PCR, and TCRdb kept only the in-frame ones, dropping some. The table lists tens of thousands of clones, 93% of them singletons. Sequenced here: peripheral blood, sampled in the second trimester of pregnancy. These receptors originate from a female donor with multiple sclerosis, enrolled in a pregnancy study. Each CDR3 is given with its conserved first and last residue. The D gene is left open where the match is weak. Only some rows state a clone size, as once, few, many or a class for expanded clones.

. | TRBJ2-3 | . | TRBV15 | CATSRENYHTDTQYF | TGTGCCACCAGCAGAGAGAACTACCACACAGATACGCAGTATTTT
. | TRBJ1-2 | . | TRBV19 | CASKGQGYGYTF | TGTGCCAGTAAAGGGCAGGGCTATGGCTACACCTTC
few | TRBJ1-1 | . | TRBV28 | CASRPTQAEAFF | TGTGCCAGCAGGCCGACACAAGCAGAAGCTTTCTTT
once | TRBJ2-5 | . | TRBV5-1 | CASSTLASWGQETQYF | TGCGCCAGCAGCACCCTAGCGAGTTGGGGCCAAGAGACCCAGTACTTC
. | TRBJ2-7 | . | TRBV19 | CASSEDYSYEQYF | TGTGCCAGTAGTGAGGACTACTCCTACGAGCAGTACTTC
. | TRBJ2-5 | . | TRBV6-5 | CATNHATTGETQYF | TGTGCCACCAACCACGCTACTACGGGGGAGACCCAGTACTTC
. | TRBJ1-1 | . | TRBV18 | CASSPYGGGSTEAFF | TGTGCCAGCTCACCATACGGGGGCGGGAGCACTGAAGCTTTCTTT
. | TRBJ2-1 | TRBD2 | TRBV6-1 | CASSESSGSSYNEQFF | TGTGCCAGCAGTGAGTCCAGCGGGAGCTCCTACAATGAGCAGTTCTTC
. | TRBJ2-1 | . | TRBV7-3 | CASSPRGGGSYNEQFF | TGTGCCAGCAGTCCCAGAGGGGGGGGCTCCTACAATGAGCAGTTCTTC
. | TRBJ1-3 | . | TRBV5-1 | CASSLVPTGFGNTIYF | TGCGCCAGCAGCTTGGTTCCGACAGGTTTTGGAAACACCATATATTTT
. | TRBJ2-7 | . | TRBV7-2 | CASSLDKGKIYEQYF | TGTGCCAGCAGCTTAGACAAGGGGAAGATATACGAGCAGTACTTC
. | TRBJ2-7 | . | TRBV6-1 | CASSEGGRFHF | TGTGCCAGCAGTGAAGGGGGCAGATTCCACTTC
. | TRBJ2-1 | . | TRBV7-2 | CASSLVVYNEQFF | TGTGCCAGCAGCTTAGTAGTTTACAATGAGCAGTTCTTC
many | TRBJ1-1 | . | TRBV6-4 | CASTAGDNTEAFF | TGTGCCAGCACGGCAGGGGATAACACTGAAGCTTTCTTT
. | TRBJ1-1 | TRBD1 | TRBV5-1 | CASSPDGQGRTEAFF | TGCGCCAGCAGCCCTGACGGACAGGGGAGGACTGAAGCTTTCTTT
. | TRBJ2-3 | . | TRBV19 | CASSIDSGTDTQYF | TGTGCCAGTAGTATAGATAGCGGAACAGATACGCAGTATTTT
. | TRBJ1-1 | . | TRBV5-1 | CASSLLWGGRSEAFF | TGCGCCAGCAGCCTACTTTGGGGGGGTAGGTCTGAAGCTTTCTTT
. | TRBJ2-3 | . | TRBV6-1 | CASSEAVQGYTDTQYF | TGTGCCAGCAGTGAAGCCGTACAGGGATACACAGATACGCAGTATTTT
. | TRBJ1-2 | TRBD1 | TRBV6-1 | CASSGWVLNRGRENGYTF | TGTGCCAGCAGTGGCTGGGTCCTTAACAGGGGAAGGGAGAATGGCTACACCTTC
. | TRBJ2-2 | TRBD1 | TRBV7-2 | CASSRERTGPISGELFF | TGTGCCAGCAGCCGTGAGAGGACAGGTCCCATCTCCGGGGAGCTGTTTTTT
. | TRBJ2-3 | TRBD2 | TRBV6-4 | CASSAGLAGGPDTQYF | TGTGCCAGCAGTGCCGGACTAGCGGGAGGCCCAGATACGCAGTATTTT
. | TRBJ2-7 | TRBD2 | TRBV10-3 | CAIRPGLAGQYEQYF | TGTGCCATCAGGCCTGGACTAGCGGGACAATACGAGCAGTACTTC
. | TRBJ2-5 | TRBD1 | TRBV10-3 | CAISESQGTQETQYF | TGTGCCATCAGTGAGTCACAGGGGACCCAAGAGACCCAGTACTTC
. | TRBJ1-3 | . | TRBV7-9 | CASSPRGSPSSGNTIYF | TGTGCCAGCAGCCCCAGGGGCTCACCGAGCTCTGGAAACACCATATATTTT
. | TRBJ1-1 | . | TRBV4-1 | CASSQVVVGGLNTEAFF | TGCGCCAGCAGCCAAGTCGTAGTGGGGGGGTTAAACACTGAAGCTTTCTTT
. | TRBJ1-2 | . | TRBV6-4 | CASSDPPGDYGYTF | TGTGCCAGCAGTGACCCCCCAGGGGATTATGGCTACACCTTC
. | TRBJ1-5 | . | TRBV28 | CASSSTGGGYQPQHF | TGTGCCAGCAGTTCTACCGGTGGGGGCTATCAGCCCCAGCATTTT